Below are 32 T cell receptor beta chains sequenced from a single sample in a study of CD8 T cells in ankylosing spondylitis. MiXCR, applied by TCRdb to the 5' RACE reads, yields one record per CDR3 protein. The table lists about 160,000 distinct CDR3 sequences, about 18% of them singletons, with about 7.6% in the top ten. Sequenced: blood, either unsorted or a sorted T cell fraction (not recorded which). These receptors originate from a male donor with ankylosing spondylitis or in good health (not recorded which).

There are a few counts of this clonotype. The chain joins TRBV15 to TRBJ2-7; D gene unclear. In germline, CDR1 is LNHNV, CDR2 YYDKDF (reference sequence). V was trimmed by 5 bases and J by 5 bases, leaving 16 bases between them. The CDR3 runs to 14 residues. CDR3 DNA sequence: TGTGCCACCAGCGAACTACGTGCCACTCACGAGCAGTACTTC. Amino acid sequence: CATSELRATHEQYF. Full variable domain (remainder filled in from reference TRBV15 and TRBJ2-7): DAMVIQNPRYQVTQFGKPVTLSCSQTLNHNVMYWYQQKSSQAPKLLFHYYDKDFNNEADTPDNFQSRRPNTSFCFLDIRSPGLGDTAMYLCATSELRATHEQYFGPGTRLTVT.

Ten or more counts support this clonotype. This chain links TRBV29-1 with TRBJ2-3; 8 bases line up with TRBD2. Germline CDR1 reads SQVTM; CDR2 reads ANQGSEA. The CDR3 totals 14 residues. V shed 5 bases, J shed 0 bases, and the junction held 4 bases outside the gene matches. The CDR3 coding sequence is TGCAGCGTTTCGTCTAGCGGGAGCACAGATACGCAGTATTTT. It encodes CSVSSSGSTDTQYF.

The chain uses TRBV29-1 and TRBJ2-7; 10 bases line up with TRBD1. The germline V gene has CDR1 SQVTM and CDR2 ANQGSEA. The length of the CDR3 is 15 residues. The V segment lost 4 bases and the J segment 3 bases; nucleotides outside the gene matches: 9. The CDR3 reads CSVARGWTGGYEQYF. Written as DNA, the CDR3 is TGCAGCGTTGCTCGAGGATGGACAGGGGGCTACGAGCAGTACTTC.

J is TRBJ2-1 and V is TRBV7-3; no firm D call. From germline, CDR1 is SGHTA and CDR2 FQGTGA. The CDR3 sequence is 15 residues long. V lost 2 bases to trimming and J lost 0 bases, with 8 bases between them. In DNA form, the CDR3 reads TGTGCCAGCAGCTTATTGCCTGGCTCCTACAATGAGCAGTTCTTC. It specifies CASSLLPGSYNEQFF.

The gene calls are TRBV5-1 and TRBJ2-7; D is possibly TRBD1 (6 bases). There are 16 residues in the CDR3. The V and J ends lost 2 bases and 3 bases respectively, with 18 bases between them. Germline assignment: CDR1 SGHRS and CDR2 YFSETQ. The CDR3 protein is CASSFDSSGENYEQYF. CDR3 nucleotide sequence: TGCGCCAGCAGCTTCGATTCGTCAGGGGAAAACTACGAGCAGTACTTC.

The CDR3 DNA is TGTGCCACCAGTGATGCGGGTACGCAGTATTTT. Translating gives CATSDAGTQYF. V is TRBV24-1 and J is TRBJ2-3; D perhaps matches TRBD2 (5 bases). V lost 3 bases and J lost 8, with 5 bases in between. The CDR3 contains 11 residues. Looked up from germline, CDR1 is KGHDR and CDR2 is SFDVKD.

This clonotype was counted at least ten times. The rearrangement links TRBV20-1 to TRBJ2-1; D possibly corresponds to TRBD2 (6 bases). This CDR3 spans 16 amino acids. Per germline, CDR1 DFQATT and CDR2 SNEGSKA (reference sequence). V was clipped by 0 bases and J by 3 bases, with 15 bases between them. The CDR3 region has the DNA TGCAGTGCTAGAGAGGGCGGGACCCTTGGCTACAATGAGCAGTTCTTC. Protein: CSAREGGTLGYNEQFF.

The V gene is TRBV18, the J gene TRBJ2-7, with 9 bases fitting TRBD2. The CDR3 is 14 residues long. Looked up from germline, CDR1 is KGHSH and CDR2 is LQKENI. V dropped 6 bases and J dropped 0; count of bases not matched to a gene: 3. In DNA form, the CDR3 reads TGTGCCAGCTCGCAGGGACTAGCCTCCTACGAGCAGTACTTC. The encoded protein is CASSQGLASYEQYF. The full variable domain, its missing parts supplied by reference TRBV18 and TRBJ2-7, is NAGVMQNPRHLVRRRGQEARLRCSPMKGHSHVYWYRQLPEEGLKFMVYLQKENIIDESGMPKERFSAEFPKEGPSILRIQQVVRGDSAAYFCASSQGLASYEQYFGPGTRLTVT.

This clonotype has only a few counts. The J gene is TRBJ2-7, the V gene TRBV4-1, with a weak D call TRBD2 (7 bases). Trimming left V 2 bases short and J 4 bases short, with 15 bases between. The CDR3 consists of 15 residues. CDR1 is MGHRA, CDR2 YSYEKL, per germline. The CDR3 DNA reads TGCGCCAGCAGCCAACCGGAGGGGGGGGCTTACGAGCAGTACTTC. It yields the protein CASSQPEGGAYEQYF.

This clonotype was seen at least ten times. Written as DNA, the CDR3 is TGCAGTGCTACATACAGGGTAGACGAGCAGTACTTC. It is translated as CSATYRVDEQYF. The chain employs TRBV20-1 and TRBJ2-7; D is perhaps TRBD1 (6 bases). CDR3 size: 12 residues. Between the trimmed V and J ends, which lost 4 bases and 5 bases, there was a span of 12 bases. Germline-derived CDR1 and CDR2 are DFQATT and SNEGSKA (reference sequence).

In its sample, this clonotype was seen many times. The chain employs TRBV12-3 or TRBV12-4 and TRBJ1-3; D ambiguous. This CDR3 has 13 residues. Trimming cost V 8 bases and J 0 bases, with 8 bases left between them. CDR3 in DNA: TGTGCCAGCCAGTCGAACTCTGGAAACACCATATATTTT. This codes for CASQSNSGNTIYF.

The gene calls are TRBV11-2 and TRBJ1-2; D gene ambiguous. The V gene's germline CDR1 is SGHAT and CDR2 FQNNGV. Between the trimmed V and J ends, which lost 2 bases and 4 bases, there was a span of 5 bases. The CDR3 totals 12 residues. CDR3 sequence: CASSLNSYGYTF. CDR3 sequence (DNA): TGTGCCAGCAGCTTAAATAGCTATGGCTACACCTTC.

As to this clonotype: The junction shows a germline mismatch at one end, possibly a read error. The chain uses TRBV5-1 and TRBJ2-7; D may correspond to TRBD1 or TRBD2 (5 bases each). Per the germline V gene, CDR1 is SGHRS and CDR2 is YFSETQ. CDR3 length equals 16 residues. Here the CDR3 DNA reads TGCGCCACCAGCTTGGGACCCAGGGAACTCTCCTACGAGCAGTACTTC. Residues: CATSLGPRELSYEQYF.

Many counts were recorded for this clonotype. CDR3 loop: CASSLADRTVYEQYF. Written as DNA, the CDR3 is TGCGCCAGCAGCTTGGCGGACAGGACCGTTTACGAGCAGTACTTC. The V call is TRBV5-1, the J call TRBJ2-7; TRBD1 aligns across 7 bases. Germline V CDR1 and CDR2: SGHRS, YFSETQ. The CDR3 extends over 15 amino acids. V was clipped by 0 bases and J by 4 bases; unmatched bases: 7.

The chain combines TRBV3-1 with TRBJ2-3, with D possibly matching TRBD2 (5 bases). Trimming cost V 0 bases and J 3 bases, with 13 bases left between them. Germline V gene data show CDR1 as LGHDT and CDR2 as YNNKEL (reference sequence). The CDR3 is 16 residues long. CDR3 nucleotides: TGTGCCAGCAGCCAAGAACATGTAGCGTCGACAGATACGCAGTATTTT. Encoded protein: CASSQEHVASTDTQYF.

CDR3 coding DNA: TGTGCCAGCTCACCAGCCCCCAATCAGCCCCAGCATTTT. It encodes CASSPAPNQPQHF. V gene TRBV18 combines with J gene TRBJ1-5; D gene ambiguous. The CDR3 extends over 13 amino acids. Germline V gives CDR1 KGHSH, CDR2 LQKENI. V lost 2 bases and J 3 bases, leaving 5 bases between the germline ends.

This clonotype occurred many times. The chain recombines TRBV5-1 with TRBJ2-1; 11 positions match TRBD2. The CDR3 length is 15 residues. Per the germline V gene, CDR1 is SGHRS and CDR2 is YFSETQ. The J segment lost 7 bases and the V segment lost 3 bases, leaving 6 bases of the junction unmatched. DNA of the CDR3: TGCGCCAGCAGCTCGACTAGCGGGGTAGGGAATGAGCAGTTCTTC. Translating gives CASSSTSGVGNEQFF.

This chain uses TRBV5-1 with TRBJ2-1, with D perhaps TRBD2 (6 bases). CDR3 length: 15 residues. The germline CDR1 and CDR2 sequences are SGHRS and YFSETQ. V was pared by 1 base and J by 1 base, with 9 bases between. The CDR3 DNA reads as TGCGCCAGCAGCTTGCACGCGGGATCCTACAATGAGCAGTTCTTC. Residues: CASSLHAGSYNEQFF.

The CDR3: CASSYVVGLNTEAFF. In DNA, the CDR3 is TGTGCCAGCAGTTACGTGGTCGGCCTGAACACTGAAGCTTTCTTT. The V call is TRBV6-5, the J call TRBJ1-1; no firm D call. The germline gives CDR1 MNHEY, CDR2 SVGAGI. This CDR3 comprises 15 residues. V lost 2 bases, J lost 0 bases, and 10 bases lay in between.

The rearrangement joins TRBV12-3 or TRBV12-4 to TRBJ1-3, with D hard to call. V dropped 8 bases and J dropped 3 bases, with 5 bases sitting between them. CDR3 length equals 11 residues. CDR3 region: CASDGGNTIYF. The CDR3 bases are TGTGCCAGCGACGGTGGAAACACCATATATTTT.

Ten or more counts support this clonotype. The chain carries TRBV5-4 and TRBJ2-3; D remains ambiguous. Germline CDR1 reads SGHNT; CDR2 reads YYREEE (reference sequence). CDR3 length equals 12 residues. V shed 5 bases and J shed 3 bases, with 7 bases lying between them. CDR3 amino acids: CASSFGTDTQYF. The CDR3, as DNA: TGTGCCAGCAGTTTTGGGACAGATACGCAGTATTTT.

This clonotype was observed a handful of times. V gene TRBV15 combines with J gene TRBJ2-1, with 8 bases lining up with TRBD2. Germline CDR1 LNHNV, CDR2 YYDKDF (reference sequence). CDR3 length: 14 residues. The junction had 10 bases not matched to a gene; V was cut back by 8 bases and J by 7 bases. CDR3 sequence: CATRSIGGRNEQFF. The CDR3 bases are TGTGCCACCCGGTCGATTGGCGGGAGGAATGAGCAGTTCTTC. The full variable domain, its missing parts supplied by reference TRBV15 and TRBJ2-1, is DAMVIQNPRYQVTQFGKPVTLSCSQTLNHNVMYWYQQKSSQAPKLLFHYYDKDFNNEADTPDNFQSRRPNTSFCFLDIRSPGLGDTAMYLCATRSIGGRNEQFFGPGTRLTVL.

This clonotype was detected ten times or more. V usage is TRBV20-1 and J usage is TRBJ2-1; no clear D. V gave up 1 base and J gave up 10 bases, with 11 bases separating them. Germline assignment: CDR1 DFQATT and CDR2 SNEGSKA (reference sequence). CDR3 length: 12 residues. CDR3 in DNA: TGCAGTGCTAGAGGTGGGGTGGCGGAGCAGTTCTTC. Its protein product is CSARGGVAEQFF.

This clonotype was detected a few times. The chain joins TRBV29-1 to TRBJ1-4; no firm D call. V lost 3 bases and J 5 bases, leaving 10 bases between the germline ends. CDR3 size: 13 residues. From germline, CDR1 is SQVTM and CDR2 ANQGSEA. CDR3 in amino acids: CSVEGSSNEKLFF. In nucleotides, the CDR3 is TGCAGCGTTGAGGGCAGCTCAAATGAAAAACTGTTTTTT.

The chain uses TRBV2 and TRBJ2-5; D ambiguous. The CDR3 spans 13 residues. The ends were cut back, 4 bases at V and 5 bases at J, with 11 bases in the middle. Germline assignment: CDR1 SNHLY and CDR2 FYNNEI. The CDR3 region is CASSVYLEETQYF. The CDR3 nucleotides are TGTGCCAGCAGTGTGTACTTGGAGGAGACCCAGTACTTC. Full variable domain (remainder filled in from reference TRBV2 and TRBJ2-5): EPEVTQTPSHQVTQMGQEVILRCVPISNHLYFYWYRQILGQKVEFLVSFYNNEISEKSEIFDDQFSVERPDGSNFTLKIRSTKLEDSAMYFCASSVYLEETQYFGPGTRLLVL.

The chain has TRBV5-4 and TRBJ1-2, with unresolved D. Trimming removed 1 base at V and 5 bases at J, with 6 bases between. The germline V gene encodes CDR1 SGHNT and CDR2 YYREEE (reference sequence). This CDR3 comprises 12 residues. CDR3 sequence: CASSLTGYGYTF. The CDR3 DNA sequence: TGTGCCAGCAGCTTGACCGGGTATGGCTACACCTTC.

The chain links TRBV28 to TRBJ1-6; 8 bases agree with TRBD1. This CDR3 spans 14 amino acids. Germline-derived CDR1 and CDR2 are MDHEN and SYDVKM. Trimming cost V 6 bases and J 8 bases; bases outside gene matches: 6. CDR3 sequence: CASSSTGVHSPLHF. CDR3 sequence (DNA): TGTGCCAGCAGCTCGACAGGGGTCCATTCACCCCTCCACTTT.

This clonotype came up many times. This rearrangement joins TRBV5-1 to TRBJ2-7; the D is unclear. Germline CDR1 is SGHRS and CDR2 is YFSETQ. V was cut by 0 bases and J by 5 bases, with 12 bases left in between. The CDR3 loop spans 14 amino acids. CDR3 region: CASSLGVVIHEQYF. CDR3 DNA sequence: TGCGCCAGCAGCTTGGGAGTGGTAATCCACGAGCAGTACTTC.

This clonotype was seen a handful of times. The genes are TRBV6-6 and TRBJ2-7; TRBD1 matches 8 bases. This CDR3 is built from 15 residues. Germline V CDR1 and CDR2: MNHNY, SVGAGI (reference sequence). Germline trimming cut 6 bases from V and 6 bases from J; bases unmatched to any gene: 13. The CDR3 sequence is CASSPWQGAYLEQYF. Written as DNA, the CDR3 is TGTGCCAGCAGCCCCTGGCAGGGGGCTTATCTCGAGCAGTACTTC.

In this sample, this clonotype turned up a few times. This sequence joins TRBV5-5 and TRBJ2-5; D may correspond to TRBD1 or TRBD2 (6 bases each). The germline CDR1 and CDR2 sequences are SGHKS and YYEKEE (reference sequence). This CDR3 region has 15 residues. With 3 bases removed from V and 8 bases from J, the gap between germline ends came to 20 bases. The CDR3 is CASSSFEGDLITQYF. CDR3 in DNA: TGTGCCAGCAGCTCCTTTGAGGGGGACTTAATTACCCAGTACTTC.

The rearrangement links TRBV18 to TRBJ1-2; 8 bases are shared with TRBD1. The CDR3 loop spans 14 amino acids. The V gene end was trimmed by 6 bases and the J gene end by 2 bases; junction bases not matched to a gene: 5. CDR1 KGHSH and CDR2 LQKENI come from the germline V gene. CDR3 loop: CASSPRDRNYGYTF. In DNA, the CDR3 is TGTGCCAGCTCCCCCAGGGACAGGAACTATGGCTACACCTTC.

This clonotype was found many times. The CDR3 sequence: CASSLVAYEQYF. The CDR3, as DNA: TGCGCCAGCAGCTTGGTGGCCTACGAGCAGTACTTC. The rearrangement joins TRBV5-1 to TRBJ2-7; D gene ambiguous. Germline-derived CDR1 and CDR2 are SGHRS and YFSETQ. Trimming left V 0 bases short and J 2 bases short, with 3 bases between. The CDR3 is 12 amino acids.